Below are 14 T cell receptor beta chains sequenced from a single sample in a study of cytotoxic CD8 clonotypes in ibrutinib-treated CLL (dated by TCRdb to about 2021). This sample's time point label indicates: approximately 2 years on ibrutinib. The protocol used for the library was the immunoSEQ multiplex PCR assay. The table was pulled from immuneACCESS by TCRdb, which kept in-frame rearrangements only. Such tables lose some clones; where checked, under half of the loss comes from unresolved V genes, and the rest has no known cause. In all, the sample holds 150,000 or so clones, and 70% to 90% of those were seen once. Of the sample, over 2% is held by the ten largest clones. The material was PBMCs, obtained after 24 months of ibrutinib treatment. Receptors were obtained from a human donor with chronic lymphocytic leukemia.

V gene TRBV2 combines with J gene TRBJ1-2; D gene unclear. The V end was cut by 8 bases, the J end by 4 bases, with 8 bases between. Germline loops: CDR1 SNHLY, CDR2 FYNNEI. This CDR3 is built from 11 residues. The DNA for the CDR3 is TGTGCCAGCGAGGCAGCCTATGGCTACACCTTC. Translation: CASEAAYGYTF. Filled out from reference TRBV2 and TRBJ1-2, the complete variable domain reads EPEVTQTPSHQVTQMGQEVILRCVPISNHLYFYWYRQILGQKVEFLVSFYNNEISEKSEIFDDQFSVERPDGSNFTLKIRSTKLEDSAMYFCASEAAYGYTFGSGTRLTVV.

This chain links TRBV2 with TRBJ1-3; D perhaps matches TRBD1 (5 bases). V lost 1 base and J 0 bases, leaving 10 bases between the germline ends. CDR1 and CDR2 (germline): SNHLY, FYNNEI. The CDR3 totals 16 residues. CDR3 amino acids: CASSEGGSRSGNTIYF. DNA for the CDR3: TGTGCCAGCAGTGAAGGGGGGTCCCGCTCTGGAAACACCATATATTTT.

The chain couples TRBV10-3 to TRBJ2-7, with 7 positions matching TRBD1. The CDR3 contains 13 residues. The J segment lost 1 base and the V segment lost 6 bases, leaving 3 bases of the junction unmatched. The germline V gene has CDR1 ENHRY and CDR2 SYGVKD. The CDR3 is CAIRPTGSYEQYF. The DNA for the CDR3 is TGTGCCATCAGACCGACAGGGTCCTACGAGCAGTACTTC.

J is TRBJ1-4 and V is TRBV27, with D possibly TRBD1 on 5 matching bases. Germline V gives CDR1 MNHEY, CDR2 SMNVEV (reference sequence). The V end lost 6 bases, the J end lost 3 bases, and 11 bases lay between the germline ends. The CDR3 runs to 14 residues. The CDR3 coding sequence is TGTGCCAGCAGCTCCGACAGATCTAATGAAAAACTGTTTTTT. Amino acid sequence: CASSSDRSNEKLFF.

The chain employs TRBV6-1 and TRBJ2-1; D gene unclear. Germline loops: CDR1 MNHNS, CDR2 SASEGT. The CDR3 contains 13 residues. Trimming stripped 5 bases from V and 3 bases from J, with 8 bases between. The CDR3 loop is CASSMGNYNEQFF. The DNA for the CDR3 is TGTGCCAGCAGTATGGGGAACTACAATGAGCAGTTCTTC.

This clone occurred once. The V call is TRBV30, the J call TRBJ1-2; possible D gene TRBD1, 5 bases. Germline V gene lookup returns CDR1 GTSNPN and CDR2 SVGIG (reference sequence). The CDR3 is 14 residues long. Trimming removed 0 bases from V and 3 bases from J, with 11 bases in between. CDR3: CAWSVGGGDYGYTF. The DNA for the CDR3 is TGTGCCTGGAGTGTAGGTGGAGGGGACTATGGCTACACCTTC.

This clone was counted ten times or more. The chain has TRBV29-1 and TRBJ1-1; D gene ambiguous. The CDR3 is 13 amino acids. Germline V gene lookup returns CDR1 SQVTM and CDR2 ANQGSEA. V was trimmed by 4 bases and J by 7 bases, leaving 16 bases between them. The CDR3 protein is CSVGEGRGNEAFF. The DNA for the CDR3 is TGCAGCGTTGGCGAGGGCCGAGGGAATGAAGCTTTCTTT.

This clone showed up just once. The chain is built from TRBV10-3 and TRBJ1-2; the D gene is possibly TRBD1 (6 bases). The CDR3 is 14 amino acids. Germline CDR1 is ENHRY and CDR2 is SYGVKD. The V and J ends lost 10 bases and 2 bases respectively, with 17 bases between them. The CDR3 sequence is CATTSGDENYGYTF. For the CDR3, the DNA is TGTGCCACTACGTCAGGGGACGAAAACTATGGCTACACCTTC.

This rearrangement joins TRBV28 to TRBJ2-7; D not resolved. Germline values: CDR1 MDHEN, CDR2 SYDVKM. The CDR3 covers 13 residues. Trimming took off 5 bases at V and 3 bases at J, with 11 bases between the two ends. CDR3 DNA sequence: TGTGCCAGCAGTCAAACATCGAACTACGAGCAGTACTTC. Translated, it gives CASSQTSNYEQYF.

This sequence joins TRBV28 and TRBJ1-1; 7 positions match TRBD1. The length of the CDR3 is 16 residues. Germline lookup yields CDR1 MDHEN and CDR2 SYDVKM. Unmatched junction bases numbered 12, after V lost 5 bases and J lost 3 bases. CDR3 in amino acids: CASSPSAGGYYTEAFF. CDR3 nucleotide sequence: TGTGCCAGCAGTCCGTCAGCAGGGGGGTACTACACTGAAGCTTTCTTT.

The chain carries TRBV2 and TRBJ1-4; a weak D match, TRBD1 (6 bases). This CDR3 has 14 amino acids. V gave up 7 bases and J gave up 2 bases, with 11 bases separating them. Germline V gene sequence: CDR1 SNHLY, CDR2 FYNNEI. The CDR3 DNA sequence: TGTGCCAGCACAAAGAGGGGGACTAATGAAAAACTGTTTTTT. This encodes CASTKRGTNEKLFF.

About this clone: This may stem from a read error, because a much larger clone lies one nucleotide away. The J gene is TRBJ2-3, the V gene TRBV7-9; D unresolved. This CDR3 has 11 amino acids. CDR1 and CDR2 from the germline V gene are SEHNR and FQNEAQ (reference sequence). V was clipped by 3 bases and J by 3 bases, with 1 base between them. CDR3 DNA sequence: TGTGCCAGCAGCTTGACAGATACGCAGTATTTT. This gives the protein CASSLTDTQYF.

CDR3 sequence: CASSLAGRADTQYF. In DNA form, the CDR3 reads TGCGCCAGCAGCTTGGCAGGGAGGGCAGATACGCAGTATTTT. The chain combines TRBV5-1 with TRBJ2-3; 7 positions match TRBD2. Germline CDR1 SGHRS, CDR2 YFSETQ. The CDR3 spans 14 residues. V lost 0 bases to trimming and J lost 4 bases; unmatched junction nucleotides: 2.

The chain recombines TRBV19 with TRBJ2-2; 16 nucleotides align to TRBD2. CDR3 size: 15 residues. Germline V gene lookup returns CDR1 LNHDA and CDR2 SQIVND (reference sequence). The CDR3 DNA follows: TGTGCTTCCGGGACTAGCGGGAGGGCCACCGGGGAGCTGTTTTTT. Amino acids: CASGTSGRATGELFF.